This T cell receptor beta chain appears in the sequencing data of a study of vaccination effects on CD4 cells after COVID-19. Study conclusions and caveats: Both infection-induced and vaccine-induced clones contracted markedly at late post-vaccination timepoints. A shortage of convalescent patients and an absence of early post-infection timepoints characterized the study.

This clone has just one count. Antigen: not known. Sequencing in the ViraFEST assay came after antigen-specific CD4+ T cells had been expanded with viral peptide pools, which were used to stimulate PBMC. Culturing for around ten days preceded CD4+ T cell isolation. The healthy vaccine recipients, who had no prior SARS-CoV-2 infection, showed negative nucleocapsid antibodies. Around 2.2 million PBMC per well received about 9.8 IU/ml IL-2 and approximately 10 ug/ml peptides in culture. The table came from immunoSEQ multiplex PCR; TCRdb's copy has only in-frame clones and leaves some out. The profile shows roughly 24,000 clones, roughly two thirds of them singletons. Sequenced here: CD4+ T cells from PBMCs cultured with SARS-CoV-2 spike peptides, sampled before COVID-19 vaccination. The receptor comes from a human donor who received a COVID-19 vaccine.

The CDR3 region is CASSLAPGIDSPLHF. CDR3 bases: TGTGCCAGCAGCTTAGCCCCGGGTATAGATTCACCCCTCCACTTT. V and J are TRBV11-2 and TRBJ1-6; D unclear. Germline CDR1 and CDR2: SGHAT and FQNNGV. The V end was cut by 1 base, the J end by 8 bases, with 12 bases between. This CDR3 has 15 residues.